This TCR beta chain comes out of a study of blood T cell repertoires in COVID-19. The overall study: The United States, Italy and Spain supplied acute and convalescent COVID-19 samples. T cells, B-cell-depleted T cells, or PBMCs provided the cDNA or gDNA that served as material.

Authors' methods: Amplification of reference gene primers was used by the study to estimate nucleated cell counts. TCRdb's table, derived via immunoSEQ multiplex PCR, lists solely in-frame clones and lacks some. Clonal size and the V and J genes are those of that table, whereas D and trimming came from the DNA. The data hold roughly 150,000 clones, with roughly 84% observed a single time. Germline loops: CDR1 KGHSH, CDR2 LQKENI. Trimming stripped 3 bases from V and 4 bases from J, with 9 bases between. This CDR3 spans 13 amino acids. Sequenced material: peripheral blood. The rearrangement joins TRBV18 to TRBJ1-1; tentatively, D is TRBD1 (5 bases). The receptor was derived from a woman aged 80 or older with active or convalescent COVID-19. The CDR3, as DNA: TGTGCCAGCTCACCCAGGGAGGGCACTGAAGCTTTCTTT. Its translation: CASSPREGTEAFF.